A selection of T cell receptor beta chains follows, all from one sample in a study of T cells in localized non-small cell lung cancer. Data came from immunoSEQ multiplex PCR; TCRdb stores just in-frame clones and leaves some out. Here the sample spans under 95,000 clones, 80% being singletons. The sample here was peripheral blood, taken before any cancer treatment. All receptors derive from an older female donor with stage I lung adenocarcinoma. CDR3s include the opening cysteine and the closing phenylalanine or tryptophan. The D gene is left open where the match is weak. For some rows the clone size is stated as once, few or many, or as a class when expanded; others skip it.

abundance: .
d_gene: .
j_gene: TRBJ1-5
v_gene: TRBV19
CDR3nt: TGTGCCACTCAGCAGGGGTGGGTAGGCAATCAGCCCCAGCATTTT
CDR3aa: CATQQGWVGNQPQHF

abundance: .
d_gene: .
j_gene: TRBJ2-7
v_gene: TRBV30
CDR3nt: TGTGCCTGGAGGCAGGGGACGCCCTACGAGCAGTACTTC
CDR3aa: CAWRQGTPYEQYF

abundance: .
d_gene: TRBD1
j_gene: TRBJ2-3
v_gene: TRBV9
CDR3nt: TGTGCCAGCAGCGTAGAGGGACAGCGCACAGATACGCAGTATTTT
CDR3aa: CASSVEGQRTDTQYF

abundance: few
d_gene: .
j_gene: TRBJ2-2
v_gene: TRBV14
CDR3nt: TGTGCCAGCAGCCAACTACACAGCACCGGGGAGCTGTTTTTT
CDR3aa: CASSQLHSTGELFF

abundance: .
d_gene: TRBD1
j_gene: TRBJ1-4
v_gene: TRBV7-8
CDR3nt: TGTGCCAGCAGCTTGGGCAGGGGACAGGGGAGGTTTAATGAAAAACTGTTTTTT
CDR3aa: CASSLGRGQGRFNEKLFF

abundance: .
d_gene: .
j_gene: TRBJ1-2
v_gene: TRBV11-2
CDR3nt: TGTGCCAGCAGCTTAGTCTCGGCAGGCTATGGCTACACCTTC
CDR3aa: CASSLVSAGYGYTF

abundance: .
d_gene: TRBD2
j_gene: TRBJ2-7
v_gene: TRBV6-5
CDR3nt: TGTGCCAGCAGCGAAACCCTAGCGGGAGCTCCAATAGCCTTC
CDR3aa: CASSETLAGAPIAF

abundance: .
d_gene: TRBD2
j_gene: TRBJ2-1
v_gene: TRBV4-3
CDR3nt: TGCGCCAGCAGCCAAGAGCTAGCGGGAGGATACAATGAGCAGTTCTTC
CDR3aa: CASSQELAGGYNEQFF

abundance: .
d_gene: .
j_gene: TRBJ1-6
v_gene: TRBV6-1
CDR3nt: TGTGCCAGCAGAGCCCTAGACAGGCCAAATTCACCCCTCCACTTT
CDR3aa: CASRALDRPNSPLHF

abundance: .
d_gene: .
j_gene: TRBJ1-4
v_gene: TRBV6-5
CDR3nt: TGTGCCAGCAGTCTCGGATGGACAACTAATGAAAAACTGTTTTTT
CDR3aa: CASSLGWTTNEKLFF

abundance: .
d_gene: .
j_gene: TRBJ1-1
v_gene: TRBV4-2
CDR3nt: TGTGCCAGCAGCCTCACTCAAGCTTTGAACACTGAAGCTTTCTTT
CDR3aa: CASSLTQALNTEAFF

abundance: .
d_gene: TRBD1
j_gene: TRBJ2-3
v_gene: TRBV5-6
CDR3nt: TGTGCCAGCAGCTTGTTGCGGACAGGGGTGGGAGATACGCAGTATTTT
CDR3aa: CASSLLRTGVGDTQYF

abundance: .
d_gene: TRBD1
j_gene: TRBJ1-6
v_gene: TRBV5-8
CDR3nt: TGTGCCAGCAGCTTACTCTCAGGGGGCAACTATAATTCACCCCTCCACTTT
CDR3aa: CASSLLSGGNYNSPLHF

abundance: .
d_gene: TRBD2
j_gene: TRBJ2-2
v_gene: TRBV5-1
CDR3nt: TGCGCCAGCAGCGGTGCCCTAGCGGGAGTCCAGGCGGCCGGGGAGCTGTTTTTT
CDR3aa: CASSGALAGVQAAGELFF

abundance: .
d_gene: .
j_gene: TRBJ1-4
v_gene: TRBV4-2
CDR3nt: TGTGCCAGCAGCTTCGCACCGGCGACGGGGCCTGCTAATGAAAAACTGTTTTTT
CDR3aa: CASSFAPATGPANEKLFF

abundance: .
d_gene: .
j_gene: TRBJ2-3
v_gene: TRBV5-6
CDR3nt: TGTGCCAGCAGCTTAATAGGCACATCCACAGATACGCAGTATTTT
CDR3aa: CASSLIGTSTDTQYF

abundance: .
d_gene: TRBD1
j_gene: TRBJ1-1
v_gene: TRBV5-8
CDR3nt: TGTGCCAGCAGCCAAGGACAGGCCGGGAACACTGAAGCTTTCTTT
CDR3aa: CASSQGQAGNTEAFF

abundance: few
d_gene: .
j_gene: TRBJ1-6
v_gene: TRBV7-6
CDR3nt: TGTGCCAGCAGCCGGACAATTAGTAATTCACCCCTCCACTTT
CDR3aa: CASSRTISNSPLHF

abundance: .
d_gene: TRBD2
j_gene: TRBJ2-3
v_gene: TRBV5-1
CDR3nt: TGCGCCAGCAGCCTTCTAGCGGGAGGGGGCACAGATACGCAGTATTTT
CDR3aa: CASSLLAGGGTDTQYF

abundance: .
d_gene: .
j_gene: TRBJ1-6
v_gene: TRBV6-5
CDR3nt: TGTGCCAGCAGCTCCGAAAGGAGGAATTCACCCCTCCACTTT
CDR3aa: CASSSERRNSPLHF

abundance: .
d_gene: .
j_gene: TRBJ1-2
v_gene: TRBV28
CDR3nt: TGTGCCAGCAGTCTGAGTTACAATGGCTACACCTTC
CDR3aa: CASSLSYNGYTF

abundance: .
d_gene: .
j_gene: TRBJ1-4
v_gene: TRBV7-2
CDR3nt: TGTGCCAGCAGCTTAAATGCGGCAGTAAATAATGAAAAACTGTTTTTT
CDR3aa: CASSLNAAVNNEKLFF

abundance: .
d_gene: .
j_gene: TRBJ2-7
v_gene: TRBV5-1
CDR3nt: TGCGCCAGCGGAAAGGGTTCCTACGAGCAGTACTTC
CDR3aa: CASGKGSYEQYF

abundance: .
d_gene: .
j_gene: TRBJ2-1
v_gene: TRBV7-2
CDR3nt: TGTGCCAGCAGCTTAGGTCCTTACAATGAGCAGTTCTTC
CDR3aa: CASSLGPYNEQFF

abundance: once
d_gene: TRBD2
j_gene: TRBJ2-3
v_gene: TRBV11-1
CDR3nt: TGTGCCAGCAGCACCTATAGACTAGCGGGAGGATCAGATACGCAGTATTTT
CDR3aa: CASSTYRLAGGSDTQYF

abundance: .
d_gene: .
j_gene: TRBJ2-5
v_gene: TRBV11-2
CDR3nt: TGTGCCAGCAGCTTAGGTCCGGGACGCCAAGAGACCCAGTACTTC
CDR3aa: CASSLGPGRQETQYF

abundance: few
d_gene: .
j_gene: TRBJ1-1
v_gene: TRBV30
CDR3nt: TGTGCCTGGAGGCAGGGGACGAACACTGAAGCTTTCTTT
CDR3aa: CAWRQGTNTEAFF

abundance: once
d_gene: .
j_gene: TRBJ2-3
v_gene: TRBV19
CDR3nt: TGTGCCAGTAGTCCCCGGAGACAGGGCACAGATACGCAGTATTTT
CDR3aa: CASSPRRQGTDTQYF

abundance: .
d_gene: .
j_gene: TRBJ2-7
v_gene: TRBV2
CDR3nt: TGTGCCAGCGGTAGGTACGAGCAGTACTTC
CDR3aa: CASGRYEQYF

abundance: .
d_gene: .
j_gene: TRBJ2-2
v_gene: TRBV4-3
CDR3nt: TGCGCCAGCAGCCCCGGCGGTAGGGGCACCGGGGAGCTGTTTTTT
CDR3aa: CASSPGGRGTGELFF

abundance: .
d_gene: TRBD1
j_gene: TRBJ2-1
v_gene: TRBV9
CDR3nt: TGTGCCAGCAGCGACGGGACAGTCTACAATGAGCAGTTCTTC
CDR3aa: CASSDGTVYNEQFF

abundance: .
d_gene: TRBD1
j_gene: TRBJ2-5
v_gene: TRBV30
CDR3nt: TGTGCCTGGACCTCGGGGACAGGGTTTGCGGAGACCCAGTACTTC
CDR3aa: CAWTSGTGFAETQYF

abundance: .
d_gene: .
j_gene: TRBJ2-7
v_gene: TRBV27
CDR3nt: TGTGCCAGCAGTTTAATCGGGCAGGGCAGGAACTACGAGCAGTACTTC
CDR3aa: CASSLIGQGRNYEQYF

abundance: .
d_gene: .
j_gene: TRBJ1-2
v_gene: TRBV18
CDR3nt: TGTGCCAGCTCACTTCGAGCCTATGGCTACACCTTC
CDR3aa: CASSLRAYGYTF

abundance: .
d_gene: .
j_gene: TRBJ1-3
v_gene: TRBV30
CDR3nt: TGTGCCTGGAGGGATGCGGGACGCCTGAGCTCTGGAAACACCATATATTTT
CDR3aa: CAWRDAGRLSSGNTIYF

abundance: .
d_gene: .
j_gene: TRBJ2-1
v_gene: TRBV11-2
CDR3nt: TGTGCCAGCAGCCCCCCAGGGACCTACAATGAGCAGTTCTTC
CDR3aa: CASSPPGTYNEQFF

abundance: .
d_gene: .
j_gene: TRBJ2-6
v_gene: TRBV28
CDR3nt: TGTGCCAGTTCACCCTCGAACTGGCGGGGAACTGGGGCCAACGTCCTGACTTTC
CDR3aa: CASSPSNWRGTGANVLTF

abundance: .
d_gene: .
j_gene: TRBJ1-2
v_gene: TRBV6-5
CDR3nt: TGTGCCAGCAGTCCAGGGGCAGGGTATGGCTACACCTTC
CDR3aa: CASSPGAGYGYTF

abundance: .
d_gene: .
j_gene: TRBJ2-2
v_gene: TRBV27
CDR3nt: TGTGCCAGCAGTTTCTCCCTTAGTGGGAACACCGGGGAGCTGTTTTTT
CDR3aa: CASSFSLSGNTGELFF

abundance: .
d_gene: .
j_gene: TRBJ2-1
v_gene: TRBV7-2
CDR3nt: TGTGCCAGCGGACGGAAGGCGTACAATGAGCAGTTCTTC
CDR3aa: CASGRKAYNEQFF

abundance: .
d_gene: .
j_gene: TRBJ2-3
v_gene: TRBV6-6
CDR3nt: TGTGCCAGCAGTTGGAGGGGGGCAAGCACAGATACGCAGTATTTT
CDR3aa: CASSWRGASTDTQYF